This T cell receptor (beta chain) was captured by sequencing in a study of blood T cell repertoires in COVID-19. Some clones are missing from TCRdb's copy, which holds only in-frame ones; the method was immunoSEQ multiplex PCR. The sample has around 280,000 clones; roughly nine tenths are singletons. The germline V gene has CDR1 SEHNR and CDR2 FQNEAQ (reference sequence). Trimming took off 5 bases at V and 2 bases at J, with 9 bases between the two ends. CDR3 length: 13 residues. The sequenced material came from peripheral blood. V and J are TRBV7-9 and TRBJ1-1; D is ambiguous. This clonotype was sampled from a woman younger than 45 with COVID-19, enrolled during active disease. The CDR3: CASSVPGNTEAFF. CDR3 in DNA: TGTGCCAGCAGCGTACCAGGAAACACTGAAGCTTTCTTT.